This TCR beta chain came from a study of shared clonotypes between healthy human individuals. Deep level was the assay's run setting. Clones were read by immunoSEQ multiplex PCR, and TCRdb kept only the in-frame ones, dropping some. Of about 820,000 clones listed, around 92% are singletons. This clone was seen a single time. Its antigen remains unidentified. After removal of 4 bases from V and 5 bases from J, the junction contained 7 bases not matched to a gene. This CDR3 has 14 amino acids. The V gene's germline CDR1 is MNHNY and CDR2 SVGAGI (reference sequence). Study-level findings and limits: Some clonotypes were shared by all four sorted-subset donors, while others were not shared. The non-shared ones had lower generation probabilities than the shared ones.

Selected positively for CCR7 and CD45RO-negative, naive CD8 cells excluded terminally differentiated effector memory CD45RA+ cells. Study donors comprised healthy, HIV-negative adults devoid of recent acute infection or vaccination. The sequenced sample consisted of naive CD8+ T cells sorted from blood. The chain joins TRBV6-6 to TRBJ1-2, with TRBD1 matching 7 bases. The clonotype originates from a man between 25 and 39 years old in good health. Written as DNA, the CDR3 is TGTGCCAGCAGTTTTGGACAGGCCCTTTATGGCTACACCTTC. Protein product: CASSFGQALYGYTF.